These 12 T cell receptor beta chains were sequenced from one sample in a study of blood T cell repertoires in COVID-19 (dated by TCRdb to the early 2020s). The receptor library was made with the immunoSEQ multiplex PCR assay. Not all clones reach the TCRdb copy of this immuneACCESS table, which keeps in-frame sequences only. Checked studies attribute under half of the gap to unresolved V genes and leave the rest unexplained. In this sample the table shows roughly 420,000 clones, more than 75% of which occur a single time. More than 0.9% of the sample lies in the top ten. Material for sequencing was PBMCs or T cells enriched from blood (not recorded which). These receptors originate from a woman aged 25-40 years with acute COVID-19.

For the CDR3, the DNA is TGTGCCACCAGTGCAGGGGGTTGGACTGAAGCTTTCTTT. Encoded protein: CATSAGGWTEAFF. The chain carries TRBV24-1 and TRBJ1-1; 7 bases align to TRBD1. Germline V gives CDR1 KGHDR, CDR2 SFDVKD. With V trimmed by 5 bases and J by 5 bases, 4 bases remained unmatched. CDR3 length: 13 residues.

The chain couples TRBV9 to TRBJ1-5, with a tentative D call TRBD1 (6 bases). The CDR3 is 16 amino acids. V was pared by 3 bases and J by 4 bases, with 17 bases between. CDR1 is SGDLS, CDR2 YYNGEE, per germline. The CDR3, as DNA: TGTGCCAGCAGCGCCGATTCAGGGGCCGCAAATCAGCCCCAGCATTTT. Translation gives CASSADSGAANQPQHF.

There are a few counts of this clone. The chain recombines TRBV28 with TRBJ2-1, with D uncertain. V was shortened by 1 base and J by 0 bases, with 4 bases between the two germline ends. The V gene's germline CDR1 is MDHEN and CDR2 SYDVKM. The CDR3 is made up of 14 amino acids. The CDR3 loop is CASSLFGSYNEQFF. CDR3 bases: TGTGCCAGCAGTTTATTCGGCTCCTACAATGAGCAGTTCTTC.

In this sample, this clone turned up once. The J gene is TRBJ1-4, the V gene TRBV2, with D perhaps TRBD1 (6 bases). Trimming removed 10 bases from V and 6 bases from J, with 15 bases in between. The CDR3 is made up of 13 amino acids. The germline CDR1 and CDR2 sequences are SNHLY and FYNNEI. CDR3 sequence reads: CATNRVQDEKLFF. CDR3 sequence (DNA): TGTGCCACCAACAGGGTGCAAGATGAAAAACTGTTTTTT.

The chain uses TRBV9 and TRBJ1-2; weak D call: TRBD1 (5 bases). In germline, CDR1 is SGDLS, CDR2 YYNGEE. This CDR3 region has 15 residues. Trimming removed 2 bases at V and 5 bases at J, with 16 bases between. In DNA, the CDR3 is TGTGCCAGCAGCGTGTACCCTGGATCAGGGTATGGCTACACCTTC. Its protein product is CASSVYPGSGYGYTF.

This sequence joins TRBV5-1 and TRBJ1-1; D remains unclear. The CDR3 is made up of 17 amino acids. The V and J ends lost 5 bases and 2 bases respectively, with 22 bases between them. Germline CDR1 reads SGHRS; CDR2 reads YFSETQ. The CDR3 loop is CASSWNHRNGVNTEAFF. The CDR3 DNA reads as TGCGCCAGCAGTTGGAACCACCGTAACGGGGTAAACACTGAAGCTTTCTTT.

The genes are TRBV7-2 and TRBJ2-1; 9 positions agree with TRBD1. CDR1 is SGHTA, CDR2 FQGNSA, per germline. J gave up 4 bases and V 4 bases, and 5 bases lay outside the gene matches. This CDR3 spans 15 amino acids. The CDR3 DNA reads as TGTGCCAGCAGCTCAACAGGGGGCTTATACAATGAGCAGTTCTTC. Translated, it gives CASSSTGGLYNEQFF.

The chain combines TRBV18 with TRBJ2-7; 11 positions agree with TRBD2. V was pared by 3 bases and J by 6 bases, with 19 bases of the junction left unmatched. CDR1 is KGHSH, CDR2 LQKENI, per germline. The CDR3 has 19 residues. The CDR3 DNA reads TGTGCCAGCTCACCGAGTTTGGTAGCGGGGGGGCCGGTCGCGGGCGAGCAGTACTTC. Translation gives CASSPSLVAGGPVAGEQYF.

V usage is TRBV29-1 and J usage is TRBJ2-7, with D possibly matching TRBD2 (6 bases). V lost 3 bases and J lost 4, with 13 bases in between. The CDR3 sequence is 13 residues long. The V gene's germline CDR1 is SQVTM and CDR2 ANQGSEA. CDR3 amino acids: CSVEGTGGYEQYF. For the CDR3, the DNA is TGCAGCGTTGAGGGGACTGGGGGTTACGAGCAGTACTTC.

Of note for this clone: One junction end disagrees with the germline gene, perhaps due to a read error. The chain is built from TRBV14 and TRBJ1-6; D not certain. CDR3 size: 14 residues. Germline assignment: CDR1 SGHDN and CDR2 FVKESK. The CDR3 nucleotides read TGTGCCTGCAGCGTAGGTCGATTCGGGTCACCCCTCCACTTT. Translating gives CACSVGRFGSPLHF. The whole variable domain, filled in from reference TRBV14 and TRBJ1-6, reads EAGVTQFPSHSVIEKGQTVTLRCDPISGHDNLYWYRRVMGKEIKFLLHFVKESKQDESGMPNNRFLAERTGGTYSTLKVQPAELEDSGVYFCACSVGRFGSPLHFGNGTRLTVT.

This chain links TRBV6-1 with TRBJ1-6; unclear D gene. CDR1 is MNHNS, CDR2 SASEGT, per germline. V lost 2 bases, J lost 9 bases, and 14 bases lay in between. This CDR3 region has 15 residues. Here the CDR3 reads CASSEIYFRGSPLHF. CDR3 nucleotide sequence: TGTGCCAGCAGTGAAATCTATTTCCGGGGTTCACCCCTCCACTTT.

The chain combines TRBV7-2 with TRBJ2-7, with D possibly matching TRBD1 (5 bases). Germline V lookup: CDR1 SGHTA, CDR2 FQGNSA. The CDR3 is 14 residues long. Trimming left V 5 bases short and J 2 bases short, with 13 bases between. The CDR3 DNA is TGTGCCAGCAGCCTAGAAGGGGCCACCTACGAGCAGTACTTC. It translates to CASSLEGATYEQYF.